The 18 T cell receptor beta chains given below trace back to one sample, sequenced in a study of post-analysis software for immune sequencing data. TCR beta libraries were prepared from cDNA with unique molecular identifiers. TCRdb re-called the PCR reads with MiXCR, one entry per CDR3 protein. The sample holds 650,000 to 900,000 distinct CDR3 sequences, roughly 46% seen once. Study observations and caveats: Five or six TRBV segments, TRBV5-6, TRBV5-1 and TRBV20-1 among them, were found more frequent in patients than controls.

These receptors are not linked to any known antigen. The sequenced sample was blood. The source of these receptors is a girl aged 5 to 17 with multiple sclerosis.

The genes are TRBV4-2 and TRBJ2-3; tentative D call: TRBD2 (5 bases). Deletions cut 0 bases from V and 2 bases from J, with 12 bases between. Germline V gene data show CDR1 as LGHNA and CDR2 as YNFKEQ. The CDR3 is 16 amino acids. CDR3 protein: CASSQDLGINTDTQYF. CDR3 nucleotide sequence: TGTGCCAGCAGCCAAGATCTCGGGATTAACACAGATACGCAGTATTTT.

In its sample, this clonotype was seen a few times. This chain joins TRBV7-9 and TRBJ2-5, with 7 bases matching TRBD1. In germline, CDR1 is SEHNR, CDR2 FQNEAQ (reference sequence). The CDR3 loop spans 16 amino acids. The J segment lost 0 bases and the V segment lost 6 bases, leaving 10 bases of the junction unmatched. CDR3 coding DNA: TGTGCCAGCAGAACCGCGGACAGGCCTTACCAAGAGACCCAGTACTTC. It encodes CASRTADRPYQETQYF.

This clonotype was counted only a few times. The CDR3 loop reads CASSPPGTGGPYEQYF. CDR3 nucleotides: TGTGCCAGCAGTCCCCCCGGGACAGGGGGACCCTACGAGCAGTACTTC. This rearrangement joins TRBV6-6 to TRBJ2-7, with TRBD1 matching over 11 bases. This CDR3 contains 16 residues. Germline-derived CDR1 and CDR2 are MNHNY and SVGAGI (reference sequence). Trimming took 5 bases from V and 2 from J; bases not matched to a gene: 8.

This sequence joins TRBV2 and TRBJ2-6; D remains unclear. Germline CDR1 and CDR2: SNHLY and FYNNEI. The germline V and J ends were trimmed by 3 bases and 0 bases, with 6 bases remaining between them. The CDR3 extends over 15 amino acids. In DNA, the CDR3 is TGTGCCAGCAGTGACTGGGACTCTGGGGCCAACGTCCTGACTTTC. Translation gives CASSDWDSGANVLTF.

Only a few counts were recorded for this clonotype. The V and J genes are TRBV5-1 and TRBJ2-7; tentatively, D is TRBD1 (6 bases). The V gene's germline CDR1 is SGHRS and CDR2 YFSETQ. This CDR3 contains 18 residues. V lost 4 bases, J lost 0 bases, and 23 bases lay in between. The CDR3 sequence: CASSPLWDPGTLSYEQYF. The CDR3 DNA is TGCGCCAGCAGCCCCCTTTGGGACCCCGGGACACTCTCCTACGAGCAGTACTTC.

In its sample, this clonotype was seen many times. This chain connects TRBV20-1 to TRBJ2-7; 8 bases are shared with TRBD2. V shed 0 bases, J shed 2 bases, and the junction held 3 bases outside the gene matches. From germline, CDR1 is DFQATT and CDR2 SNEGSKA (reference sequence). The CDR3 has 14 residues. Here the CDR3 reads CSARDSGRAYEQYF. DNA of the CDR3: TGCAGTGCTAGAGATTCCGGGAGGGCCTACGAGCAGTACTTC.

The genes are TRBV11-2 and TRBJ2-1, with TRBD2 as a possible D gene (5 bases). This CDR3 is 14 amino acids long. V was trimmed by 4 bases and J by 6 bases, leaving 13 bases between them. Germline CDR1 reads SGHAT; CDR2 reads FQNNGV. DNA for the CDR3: TGTGCCAGCAGCTCCGGGGAGATGGGCAATGAGCAGTTCTTC. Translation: CASSSGEMGNEQFF.

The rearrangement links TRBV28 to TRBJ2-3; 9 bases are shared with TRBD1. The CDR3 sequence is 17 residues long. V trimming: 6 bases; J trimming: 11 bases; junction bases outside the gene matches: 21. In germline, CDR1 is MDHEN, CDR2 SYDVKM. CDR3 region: CASSTSFRDREAVGQYF. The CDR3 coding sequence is TGTGCCAGCAGCACAAGTTTCCGGGACAGGGAGGCGGTGGGGCAGTATTTT.

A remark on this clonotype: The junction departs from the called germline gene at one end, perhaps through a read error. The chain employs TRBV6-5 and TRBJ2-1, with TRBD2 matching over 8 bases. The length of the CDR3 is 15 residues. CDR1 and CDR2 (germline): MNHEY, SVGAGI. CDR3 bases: TGTGCCGGCAGTTACGGCGGGAGGATCAACAATGAGCAGTTCTTC. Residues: CAGSYGGRINNEQFF.

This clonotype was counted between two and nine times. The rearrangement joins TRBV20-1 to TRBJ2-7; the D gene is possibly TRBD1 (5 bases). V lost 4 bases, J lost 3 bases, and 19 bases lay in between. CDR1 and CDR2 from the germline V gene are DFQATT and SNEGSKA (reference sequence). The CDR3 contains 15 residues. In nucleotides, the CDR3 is TGCAGTGCTAAACGCAGGGAAGAAAATTTCTACGAGCAGTACTTC. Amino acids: CSAKRREENFYEQYF.

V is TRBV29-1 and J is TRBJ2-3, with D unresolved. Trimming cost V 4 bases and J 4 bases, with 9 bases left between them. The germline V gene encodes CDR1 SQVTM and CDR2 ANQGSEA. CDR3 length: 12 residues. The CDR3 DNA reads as TGCAGCGTTGGATCTCCCGCAGATACGCAGTATTTT. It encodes CSVGSPADTQYF.

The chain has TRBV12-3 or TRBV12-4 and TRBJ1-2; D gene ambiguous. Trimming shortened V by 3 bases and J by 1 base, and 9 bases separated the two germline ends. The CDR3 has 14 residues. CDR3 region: CASSFWQNNYGYTF. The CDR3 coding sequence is TGTGCCAGCAGTTTTTGGCAGAATAACTATGGCTACACCTTC.

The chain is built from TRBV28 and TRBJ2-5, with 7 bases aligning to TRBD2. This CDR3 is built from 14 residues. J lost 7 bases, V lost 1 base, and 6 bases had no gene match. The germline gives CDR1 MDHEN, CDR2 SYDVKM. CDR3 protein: CASSLFTSEGTQYF. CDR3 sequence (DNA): TGTGCCAGCAGTTTATTTACTAGCGAGGGGACCCAGTACTTC.

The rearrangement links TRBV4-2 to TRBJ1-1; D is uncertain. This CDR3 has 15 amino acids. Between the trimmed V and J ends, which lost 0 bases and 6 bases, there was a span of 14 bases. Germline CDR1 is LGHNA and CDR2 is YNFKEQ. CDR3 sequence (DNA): TGTGCCAGCAGCCAAGATCGCGGAACGTACGCTGAAGCTTTCTTT. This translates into CASSQDRGTYAEAFF.

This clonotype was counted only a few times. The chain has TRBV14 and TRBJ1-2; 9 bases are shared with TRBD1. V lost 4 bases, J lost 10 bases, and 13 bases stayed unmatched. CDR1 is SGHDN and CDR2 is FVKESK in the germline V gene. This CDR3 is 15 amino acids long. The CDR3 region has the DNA TGTGCCAGCAGCCCTAACTTCCGGGACAGGGATGACTACACCTTC. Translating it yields CASSPNFRDRDDYTF.

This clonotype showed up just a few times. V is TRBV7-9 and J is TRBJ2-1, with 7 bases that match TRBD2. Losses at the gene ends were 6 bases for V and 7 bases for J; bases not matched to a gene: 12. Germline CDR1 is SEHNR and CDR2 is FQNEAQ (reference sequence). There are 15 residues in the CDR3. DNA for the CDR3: TGTGCCAGCAGACCACCGGGAGGCGTGGGAAATGAGCAGTTCTTC. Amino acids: CASRPPGGVGNEQFF. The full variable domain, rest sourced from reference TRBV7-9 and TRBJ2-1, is DTGVSQNPRHKITKRGQNVTFRCDPISEHNRLYWYRQTLGQGPEFLTYFQNEAQLEKSRLLSDRFSAERPKGSFSTLEIQRTEQGDSAMYLCASRPPGGVGNEQFFGPGTRLTVL.

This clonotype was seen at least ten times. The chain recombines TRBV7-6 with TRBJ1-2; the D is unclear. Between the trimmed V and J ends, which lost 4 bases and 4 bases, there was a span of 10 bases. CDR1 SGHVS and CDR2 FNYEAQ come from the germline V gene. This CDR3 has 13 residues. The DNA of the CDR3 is TGTGCCAGCAGCTCCGGTCGTCTCTATGGCTACACCTTC. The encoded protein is CASSSGRLYGYTF.

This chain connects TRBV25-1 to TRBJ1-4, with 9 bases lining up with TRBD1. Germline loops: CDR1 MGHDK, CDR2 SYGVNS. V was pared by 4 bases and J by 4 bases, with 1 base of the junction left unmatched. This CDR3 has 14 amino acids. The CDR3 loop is CASSATGGNEKLFF. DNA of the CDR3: TGTGCCAGCAGTGCGACAGGGGGTAATGAAAAACTGTTTTTT.